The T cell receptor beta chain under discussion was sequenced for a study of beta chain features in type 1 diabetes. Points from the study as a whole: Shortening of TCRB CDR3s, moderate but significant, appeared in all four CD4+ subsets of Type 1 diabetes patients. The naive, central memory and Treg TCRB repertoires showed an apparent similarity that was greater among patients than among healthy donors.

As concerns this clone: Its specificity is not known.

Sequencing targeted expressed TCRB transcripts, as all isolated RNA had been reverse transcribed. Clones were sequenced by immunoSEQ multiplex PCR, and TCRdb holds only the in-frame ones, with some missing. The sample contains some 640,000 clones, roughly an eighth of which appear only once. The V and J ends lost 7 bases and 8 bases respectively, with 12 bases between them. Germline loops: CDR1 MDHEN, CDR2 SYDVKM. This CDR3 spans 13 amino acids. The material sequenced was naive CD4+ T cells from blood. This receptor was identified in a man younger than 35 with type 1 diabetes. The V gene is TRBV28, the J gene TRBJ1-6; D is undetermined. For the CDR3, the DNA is TGTGCCAGCAAGGAGGGCCGGGATTCACCCCTCCACTTT. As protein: CASKEGRDSPLHF.